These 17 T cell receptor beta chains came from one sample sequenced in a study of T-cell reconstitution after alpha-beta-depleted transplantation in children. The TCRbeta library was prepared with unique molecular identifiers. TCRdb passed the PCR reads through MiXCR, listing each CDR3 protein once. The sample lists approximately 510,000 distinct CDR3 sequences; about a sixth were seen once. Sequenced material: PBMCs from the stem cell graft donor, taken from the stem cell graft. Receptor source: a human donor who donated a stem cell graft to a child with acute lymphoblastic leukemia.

For the CDR3, the DNA is TGTGCCAGTAGTTGGGGTTCCGGGGGCACTGAAGCTTTCTTT. It translates to CASSWGSGGTEAFF. The genes are TRBV19 and TRBJ1-1; tentatively, D is TRBD1 (5 bases). Trimming left V 5 bases short and J 4 bases short, with 14 bases between. CDR3 length: 14 amino acids. Germline V gene data show CDR1 as LNHDA and CDR2 as SQIVND (reference sequence).

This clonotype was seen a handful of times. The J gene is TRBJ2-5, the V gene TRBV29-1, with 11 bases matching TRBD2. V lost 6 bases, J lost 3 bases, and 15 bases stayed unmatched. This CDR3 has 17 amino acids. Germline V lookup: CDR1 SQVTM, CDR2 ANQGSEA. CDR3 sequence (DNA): TGCAGCGTCGTGACCTCTTTACTAGCGGGAGTTGAAGAGACCCAGTACTTC. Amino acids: CSVVTSLLAGVEETQYF. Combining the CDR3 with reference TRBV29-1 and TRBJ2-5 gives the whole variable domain SAVISQKPSRDICQRGTSLTIQCQVDSQVTMMFWYRQQPGQSLTLIATANQGSEATYESGFVIDKFPISRPNLTFSTLTVSNMSPEDSSIYLCSVVTSLLAGVEETQYFGPGTRLLVL.

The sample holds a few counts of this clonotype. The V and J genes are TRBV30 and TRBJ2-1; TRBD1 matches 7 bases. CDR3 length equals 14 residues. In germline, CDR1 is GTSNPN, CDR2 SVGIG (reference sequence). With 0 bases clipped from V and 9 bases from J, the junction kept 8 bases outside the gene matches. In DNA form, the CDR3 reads TGTGCCTGGAGTGTAGAACAGGGGTTTGGTGAGCAGTTCTTC. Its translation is CAWSVEQGFGEQFF.

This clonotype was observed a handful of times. The CDR3 protein is CSVEQRGRTGFSYEQYF. DNA for the CDR3: TGCAGCGTTGAACAGAGGGGTCGGACAGGGTTCTCCTACGAGCAGTACTTC. The chain links TRBV29-1 to TRBJ2-7; TRBD1 aligns across 8 bases. The germline gives CDR1 SQVTM, CDR2 ANQGSEA. The CDR3 has 17 amino acids. V dropped 2 bases and J dropped 0; count of bases not matched to a gene: 12.

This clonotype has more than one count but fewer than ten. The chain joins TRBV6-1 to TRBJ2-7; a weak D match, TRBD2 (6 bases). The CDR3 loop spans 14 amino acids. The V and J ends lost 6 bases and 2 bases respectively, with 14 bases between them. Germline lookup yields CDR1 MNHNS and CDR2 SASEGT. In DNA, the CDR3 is TGTGCCAGCAGGGCAGGAGGGGCGGCCTACGAGCAGTACTTC. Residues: CASRAGGAAYEQYF.

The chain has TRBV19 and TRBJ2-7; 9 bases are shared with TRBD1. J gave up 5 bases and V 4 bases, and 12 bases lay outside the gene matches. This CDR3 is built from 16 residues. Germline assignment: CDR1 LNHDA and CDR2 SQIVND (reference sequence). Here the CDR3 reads CASSTMWDRALDEQYF. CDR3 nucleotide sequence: TGTGCCAGTAGTACGATGTGGGACAGGGCATTGGACGAGCAGTACTTC.

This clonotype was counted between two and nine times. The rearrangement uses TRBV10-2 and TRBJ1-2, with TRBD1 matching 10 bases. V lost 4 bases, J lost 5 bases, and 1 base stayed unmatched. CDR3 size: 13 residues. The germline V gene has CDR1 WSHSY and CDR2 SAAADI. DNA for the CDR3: TGCGCCAGCAGTGCGGACAGGGGGTATGGCTACACCTTC. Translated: CASSADRGYGYTF.

The CDR3 DNA reads as TGTGCCAGCAGTTACTCGTCACGAACAGATACGCAGTATTTT. Protein sequence: CASSYSSRTDTQYF. The rearrangement uses TRBV6-5 and TRBJ2-3; D is ambiguous. Germline-derived CDR1 and CDR2 are MNHEY and SVGAGI. Trimming took 0 bases from V and 3 from J, leaving 7 bases between them. This CDR3 is built from 14 residues.

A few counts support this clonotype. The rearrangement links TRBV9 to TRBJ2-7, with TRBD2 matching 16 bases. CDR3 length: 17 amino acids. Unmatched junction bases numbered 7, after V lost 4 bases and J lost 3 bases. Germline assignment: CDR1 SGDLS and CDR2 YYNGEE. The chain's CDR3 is CASSRGTSGRENYEQYF. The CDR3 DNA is TGTGCCAGCAGCAGAGGGACTAGCGGGAGGGAGAACTACGAGCAGTACTTC.

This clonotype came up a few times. CDR3 sequence (DNA): TGCGCCAGCAGCTCTGACGGGTTCCGTTCAGATACGCAGTATTTT. Translating it yields CASSSDGFRSDTQYF. The chain has TRBV5-1 and TRBJ2-3; D ambiguous. Per the germline V gene, CDR1 is SGHRS and CDR2 is YFSETQ. The CDR3 consists of 15 residues. V was cut by 3 bases and J by 4 bases, with 15 bases left in between.

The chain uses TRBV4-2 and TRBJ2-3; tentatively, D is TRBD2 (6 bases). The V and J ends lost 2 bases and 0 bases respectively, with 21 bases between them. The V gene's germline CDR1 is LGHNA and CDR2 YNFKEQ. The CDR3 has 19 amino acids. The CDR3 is CASSQNNDWTTFSTDTQYF. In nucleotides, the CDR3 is TGTGCCAGCAGCCAAAACAACGACTGGACTACCTTTAGCACAGATACGCAGTATTTT.

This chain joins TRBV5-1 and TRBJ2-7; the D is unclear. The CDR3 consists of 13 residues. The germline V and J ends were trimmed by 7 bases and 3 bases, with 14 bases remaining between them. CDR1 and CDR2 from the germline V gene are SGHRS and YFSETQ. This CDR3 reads CASSTAGHYEQYF. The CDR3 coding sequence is TGCGCCAGCTCCACGGCAGGTCACTACGAGCAGTACTTC.

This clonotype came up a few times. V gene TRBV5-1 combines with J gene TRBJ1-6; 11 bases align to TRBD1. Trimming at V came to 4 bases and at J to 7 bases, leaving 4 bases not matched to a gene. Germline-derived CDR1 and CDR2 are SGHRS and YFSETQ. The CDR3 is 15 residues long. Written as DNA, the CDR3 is TGCGCCAGCAGCCGGGACAGGGGGGACAATTCACCCCTCCACTTT. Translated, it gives CASSRDRGDNSPLHF.

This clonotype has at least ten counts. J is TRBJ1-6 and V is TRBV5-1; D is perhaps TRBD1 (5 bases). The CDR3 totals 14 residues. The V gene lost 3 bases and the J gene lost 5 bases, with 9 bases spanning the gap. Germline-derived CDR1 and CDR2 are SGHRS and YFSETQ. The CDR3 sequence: CASSSGRDNSPLHF. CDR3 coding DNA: TGCGCCAGCAGCTCGGGACGGGATAATTCACCCCTCCACTTT.

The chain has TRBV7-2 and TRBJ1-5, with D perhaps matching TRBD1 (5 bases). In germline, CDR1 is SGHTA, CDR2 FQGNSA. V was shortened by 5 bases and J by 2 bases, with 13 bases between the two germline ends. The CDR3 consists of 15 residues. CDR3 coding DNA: TGTGCCAGCAGCCTCGACAAAGGGGGCAATCAGCCCCAGCATTTT. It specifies CASSLDKGGNQPQHF.

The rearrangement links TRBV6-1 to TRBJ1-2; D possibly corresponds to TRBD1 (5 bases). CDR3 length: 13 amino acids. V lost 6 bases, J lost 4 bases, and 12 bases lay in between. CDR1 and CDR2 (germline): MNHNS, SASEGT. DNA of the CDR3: TGTGCCAGCAGAGCGGACGGGGGCTATGGCTACACCTTC. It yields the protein CASRADGGYGYTF.

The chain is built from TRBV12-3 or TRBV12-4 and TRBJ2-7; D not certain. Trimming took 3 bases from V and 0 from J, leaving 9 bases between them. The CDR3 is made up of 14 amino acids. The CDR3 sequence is CASSFYYSSYEQYF. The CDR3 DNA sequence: TGTGCCAGCAGTTTCTACTACAGCTCCTACGAGCAGTACTTC.